The present entry profiles one T cell receptor beta chain with its context. The entry originates in a study of blood T cell repertoires in COVID-19. Study overall: Samples representing acute and convalescent COVID-19 were sourced from the United States, Italy and Spain. PBMCs, B-cell-depleted T cells, or T cells were the source of the cDNA or gDNA that made up the material.

In Cohort 3, a recovered donor had either two negative PCRs, clearance, or symptom resolution. CDR3 size: 11 residues. Germline CDR1 reads GTSNPN; CDR2 reads SVGIG (reference sequence). Trimming pared 6 bases from V and 5 bases from J, leaving 10 bases between. As handled by the study authors: Using reference gene primer amplification, nucleated cell counts were estimated. Sequenced by immunoSEQ multiplex PCR; TCRdb stores in-frame clones only, minus some. That table is the source of V, J and clone size, and D and trimming were worked out from the DNA. This sample has some 340,000 clones; about four fifths occur once, and the top ten carry over 4.5%.

Sequenced input: PBMCs or T cells enriched from blood (not recorded which). The TCR was taken from a woman between 45 and 60 years old who had recovered from COVID-19. This chain links TRBV30 with TRBJ1-2, with D unclear. The CDR3 DNA follows: TGTGCCTGTGCTGCGGTGTATGGCTACACCTTC. The encoded protein is CACAAVYGYTF.